What follows are 29 T cell receptor beta chains derived from one specimen sequenced in a study of T cells in Graves' hyperthyroidism and ophthalmopathy. Amplification targeted TCR beta CDR3 regions from RNA transcripts. The TCR CDR3 first-round RT-PCR relied on the HTBI primer set. TCRdb itself ran the multiplex PCR reads through MiXCR, one entry per CDR3 protein. The data hold hundreds of thousands of distinct CDR3 sequences, with about 13% observed a single time. Sequencing was done on a sample of blood. All receptors come from a woman under 30 with Graves' hyperthyroidism.

This clonotype came up many times. V usage is TRBV28 and J usage is TRBJ2-7; TRBD1 matches at 11 bases. J was trimmed by 1 base and V by 8 bases; bases with no gene match: 10. The CDR3 is 16 amino acids. Germline CDR1 is MDHEN and CDR2 is SYDVKM. The CDR3 bases are TGTGCCAGCGGCAATCCCGGGACAGGGGGGTCCTACGAGCAGTACTTC. Amino acids: CASGNPGTGGSYEQYF.

This chain connects TRBV4-2 to TRBJ2-3; TRBD2 agrees at 8 bases. In germline, CDR1 is LGHNA, CDR2 YNFKEQ. V was clipped by 4 bases and J by 3 bases; unmatched bases: 9. The CDR3 extends over 16 amino acids. CDR3 sequence (DNA): TGTGCCAGCAGCCCGTCCTCCGGACTAGCAACAGATACGCAGTATTTT. This sequence encodes CASSPSSGLATDTQYF.

This clonotype showed up many times. The chain uses TRBV28 and TRBJ1-5; D unclear. The V end was cut by 2 bases, the J end by 5 bases, with 10 bases between. This CDR3 spans 14 amino acids. Looked up from germline, CDR1 is MDHEN and CDR2 is SYDVKM. This chain's CDR3 is CASSLRTVYQPQHF. Written as DNA, the CDR3 is TGTGCCAGCAGTTTAAGGACCGTCTATCAGCCCCAGCATTTT.

This clonotype was counted ten times or more. The chain has TRBV27 and TRBJ1-2, with D tentatively TRBD1 (5 bases). The germline V gene encodes CDR1 MNHEY and CDR2 SMNVEV (reference sequence). There are 18 residues in the CDR3. The germline V and J ends were trimmed by 0 bases and 6 bases, with 23 bases remaining between them. In DNA form, the CDR3 reads TGTGCCAGCAGTTTATCTCGGGCAGGGTACACTTGGGAGGATGGCTACACCTTC. Translated: CASSLSRAGYTWEDGYTF.

This clonotype was found a few times. The rearrangement uses TRBV18 and TRBJ1-6; unclear D gene. Trimming removed 6 bases from V and 8 bases from J, with 17 bases in between. This CDR3 has 15 amino acids. The V gene's germline CDR1 is KGHSH and CDR2 LQKENI. The CDR3 nucleotides are TGTGCCAGCTCGTCTAGGCCGGACCGGTATTCACCCCTCCACTTT. Translation: CASSSRPDRYSPLHF.

This clonotype was counted at least ten times. V usage is TRBV7-9 and J usage is TRBJ2-2; D gene ambiguous. From germline, CDR1 is SEHNR and CDR2 FQNEAQ (reference sequence). The CDR3 extends over 12 amino acids. With 3 bases removed from V and 4 bases from J, the gap between germline ends came to 3 bases. The CDR3 nucleotides read TGTGCCAGCAGCTTGCGCACCGGGGAGCTGTTTTTT. Its translation: CASSLRTGELFF.

This clonotype has ten or more counts. The chain has TRBV20-1 and TRBJ1-1, with D perhaps matching TRBD1 (5 bases). The germline CDR1 and CDR2 sequences are DFQATT and SNEGSKA (reference sequence). CDR3 length: 12 residues. CDR3 in DNA: TGCAGCCCCAGGGCCTTTAACACTGAAGCTTTCTTT. It yields the protein CSPRAFNTEAFF.

This clonotype was seen many times. This chain uses TRBV13 with TRBJ1-5; D remains ambiguous. Per the germline V gene, CDR1 is PRHDT and CDR2 is FYEKMQ (reference sequence). V lost 6 bases to trimming and J lost 0 bases, with 12 bases between them. The CDR3 is made up of 15 amino acids. CDR3 nucleotide sequence: TGTGCCAGCAGTTCAAGATCTTATAGCAATCAGCCCCAGCATTTT. Amino acid sequence: CASSSRSYSNQPQHF.

In this sample, this clonotype turned up a few times. The rearrangement links TRBV19 to TRBJ2-2; D is unclear. Trimming stripped 3 bases from V and 6 bases from J, with 8 bases between. There are 13 residues in the CDR3. Germline CDR1 LNHDA, CDR2 SQIVND (reference sequence). This CDR3 reads CASSIDDPGELFF. DNA for the CDR3: TGTGCCAGTAGTATTGACGACCCCGGGGAGCTGTTTTTT.

This clonotype has more than one count but fewer than ten. The chain has TRBV7-2 and TRBJ1-6, with a weak D call TRBD1 (5 bases). Trimming left V 0 bases short and J 3 bases short, with 6 bases between. The V gene's germline CDR1 is SGHTA and CDR2 FQGNSA. The CDR3 has 15 residues. CDR3 residues: CASSLAGGYNSPLHF. In DNA form, the CDR3 reads TGTGCCAGCAGCTTAGCCGGGGGCTATAATTCACCCCTCCACTTT.

This clonotype was observed at least ten times. This chain links TRBV3-1 with TRBJ1-2; 9 bases map to TRBD1. The CDR3 covers 14 residues. Germline CDR1 reads LGHDT; CDR2 reads YNNKEL (reference sequence). Trimming at V came to 4 bases and at J to 4 bases, leaving 4 bases not matched to a gene. Written as DNA, the CDR3 is TGTGCCAGCAGCCCGCCGGGACAGGGCTATGGCTACACCTTC. Its translation: CASSPPGQGYGYTF.

The gene calls are TRBV4-2 and TRBJ2-1; TRBD1 agrees at 8 bases. The CDR3 runs 16 residues. Germline CDR1 reads LGHNA; CDR2 reads YNFKEQ. The junction had 7 bases not matched to a gene; V was cut back by 0 bases and J by 6 bases. CDR3 amino acids: CASSQETGQGINEQFF. In DNA form, the CDR3 reads TGTGCCAGCAGCCAAGAGACAGGACAGGGAATCAATGAGCAGTTCTTC.

This clonotype was counted ten times or more. This chain links TRBV19 with TRBJ1-1; D is ambiguous. Per the germline V gene, CDR1 is LNHDA and CDR2 is SQIVND (reference sequence). There are 15 residues in the CDR3. V gave up 6 bases and J gave up 1 base, with 15 bases separating them. The CDR3: CASRLGQTENTEAFF. The CDR3, as DNA: TGTGCCAGTAGGTTAGGCCAAACCGAGAACACTGAAGCTTTCTTT.

Concerning this clonotype itself: A much larger clone lies one base from this, so it may be a read error. The rearrangement links TRBV2 to TRBJ1-5, with TRBD1 matching 9 bases. Germline CDR1 SNHLY, CDR2 FYNNEI. V lost 7 bases and J lost 7; bases outside the gene matches: 11. The CDR3 has 15 residues. Here the CDR3 DNA reads TGTGCCAGCAAGGGGGAGGGGACAGGGCACCAGCCCCAGCATTTT. Its translation is CASKGEGTGHQPQHF.

This clonotype was seen ten or more times. CDR3 sequence (DNA): TGTGCCAGCAGCTTAAAGGGCGGCAGCGGGGGGGCCCGGGATGAGCAGTTCTTC. Translating it yields CASSLKGGSGGARDEQFF. This chain connects TRBV7-2 to TRBJ2-1; the match to TRBD2 covers 10 bases. This CDR3 spans 18 amino acids. Unmatched junction bases numbered 15, after V lost 2 bases and J lost 8 bases. Germline V gives CDR1 SGHTA, CDR2 FQGNSA.

The sample holds many counts of this clonotype. The chain combines TRBV9 with TRBJ2-5; D is unclear. The germline V and J ends were trimmed by 3 bases and 5 bases, with 11 bases remaining between them. The CDR3 totals 13 residues. The germline gives CDR1 SGDLS, CDR2 YYNGEE. CDR3 nucleotide sequence: TGTGCCAGCAGCGCGGGCCAGCAGGAGACCCAGTACTTC. It translates to CASSAGQQETQYF.

This clonotype came up a few times. A single base separates this from a much larger clone, so it may be a read error. The V gene is TRBV20-1, the J gene TRBJ2-2, with D perhaps TRBD1 (6 bases). The CDR3 consists of 15 residues. Germline V CDR1 and CDR2: DFQATT, SNEGSKA (reference sequence). V dropped 3 bases and J dropped 5 bases, with 16 bases sitting between them. The CDR3 coding sequence is TGCAGTGCTAGGACGGGAAGGGGGTTTACCGGGGAGCTGTTTTTT. Translated: CSARTGRGFTGELFF.

The chain couples TRBV2 to TRBJ2-1; 12 bases match TRBD1. The CDR3 consists of 14 residues. V lost 6 bases to trimming and J lost 5 bases; unmatched junction nucleotides: 2. Germline CDR1 is SNHLY and CDR2 is FYNNEI. CDR3 loop: CASSGDRGHNEQFF. The DNA of the CDR3 is TGTGCCAGCAGCGGGGACAGGGGGCACAATGAGCAGTTCTTC.

The V and J genes are TRBV20-1 and TRBJ2-2; 7 bases are shared with TRBD1. The length of the CDR3 is 16 residues. The V and J ends lost 6 bases and 4 bases, in that order; junction bases with no gene match: 14. Germline CDR1 DFQATT, CDR2 SNEGSKA (reference sequence). The CDR3: CSAPSSGQSTTGELFF. CDR3 coding DNA: TGCAGTGCCCCGTCATCGGGACAGTCTACCACCGGGGAGCTGTTTTTT.

This clonotype was picked up many times. CDR3 nucleotides: TGTGCCAGCAGCTTATATATGGGAGGCGAGCAGTACTTC. Its protein is CASSLYMGGEQYF. The V call is TRBV11-3, the J call TRBJ2-7, with D possibly TRBD2 on 6 matching bases. Trimming took 2 bases from V and 6 from J, leaving 11 bases between them. Germline V gene sequence: CDR1 SGHNT, CDR2 YENEEA. The CDR3 runs to 13 residues.

The chain combines TRBV28 with TRBJ1-4; D is unclear. The V gene's germline CDR1 is MDHEN and CDR2 SYDVKM. Trimming shortened V by 5 bases and J by 2 bases, and 9 bases separated the two germline ends. The CDR3 sequence is 14 residues long. The CDR3 region is CASSDGGTNEKLFF. CDR3 coding DNA: TGTGCCAGCAGTGATGGTGGGACTAATGAAAAACTGTTTTTT.

In this sample, this clonotype turned up many times. This chain joins TRBV25-1 and TRBJ2-7, with 12 bases that match TRBD1. The germline gives CDR1 MGHDK, CDR2 SYGVNS. This CDR3 region has 15 residues. Trimming removed 1 base from V and 5 bases from J; junction bases left unmatched: 3. CDR3 amino acids: CASSEWGTGGDEQYF. In DNA form, the CDR3 reads TGTGCCAGCAGTGAATGGGGGACAGGGGGCGACGAGCAGTACTTC.

The CDR3 DNA reads TGTGCCAGTAGTACGCCGACAGCGGGAAACACCATATATTTT. Translating gives CASSTPTAGNTIYF. This rearrangement joins TRBV19 to TRBJ1-3; weak D call: TRBD1 (5 bases). Trimming removed 4 bases at V and 4 bases at J, with 11 bases between. CDR1 is LNHDA, CDR2 SQIVND, per germline (reference sequence). The CDR3 spans 14 residues.

This clonotype showed up many times. The chain recombines TRBV7-2 with TRBJ1-3, with no clear D. In germline, CDR1 is SGHTA, CDR2 FQGNSA. This CDR3 region has 14 residues. V dropped 6 bases and J dropped 12 bases, with 21 bases sitting between them. In nucleotides, the CDR3 is TGTGCCAGCAGTCCGGACCGGAGGCTAACCGTCATATATTTT. It encodes CASSPDRRLTVIYF.

This clonotype was found many times. CDR3 in DNA: TGTGCCAGCAGCCCGACCGGGACAGGGGAAGTCGAGCAGTACTTC. Its translation is CASSPTGTGEVEQYF. This chain links TRBV12-3 or TRBV12-4 with TRBJ2-7; 10 nucleotides agree with TRBD1. The CDR3 sequence is 15 residues long. V lost 6 bases, J lost 6 bases, and 11 bases stayed unmatched.

This clonotype was picked up a small number of times. This chain links TRBV28 with TRBJ2-1; a weak D match, TRBD2 (5 bases). CDR1 is MDHEN and CDR2 is SYDVKM in the germline V gene. Between the trimmed V and J ends, which lost 6 bases and 2 bases, there was a span of 20 bases. CDR3 length: 17 residues. The CDR3, as DNA: TGTGCCAGCAGACCGCTGCCCCAGACTATTCCCTACAATGAGCAGTTCTTC. This codes for CASRPLPQTIPYNEQFF.

This clonotype was detected many times. V gene TRBV6-1 combines with J gene TRBJ1-1; D ambiguous. Germline CDR1 and CDR2: MNHNS and SASEGT. V was shortened by 10 bases and J by 4 bases, with 4 bases between the two germline ends. There are 9 residues in the CDR3. CDR3 in amino acids: CATTTEAFF. CDR3 DNA sequence: TGTGCCACCACCACTGAAGCTTTCTTT.

The chain carries TRBV5-1 and TRBJ1-6; 7 positions match TRBD1. The CDR3 has 16 residues. V was clipped by 4 bases and J by 5 bases; unmatched bases: 9. In germline, CDR1 is SGHRS, CDR2 YFSETQ. The CDR3 region has the DNA TGCGCCAGCAGCCGGGGGGACAGCAAAAATAATTCACCCCTCCACTTT. This codes for CASSRGDSKNNSPLHF.

In this sample, this clonotype turned up a few times. This chain joins TRBV5-1 and TRBJ1-4; D is unresolved. The CDR3 contains 9 residues. Per the germline V gene, CDR1 is SGHRS and CDR2 is YFSETQ. V was clipped by 2 bases and J by 16 bases, with 6 bases between them. The CDR3 here is CASSFRRFF. In DNA form, the CDR3 reads TGCGCCAGCAGCTTTCGGAGGTTTTTT. Looking up the rest from reference TRBV5-1 and TRBJ1-4 gives the full variable domain: KAGVTQTPRYLIKTRGQQVTLSCSPISGHRSVSWYQQTPGQGLQFLFEYFSETQRNKGNFPGRFSGRQFSNSRSEMNVSTLELGDSALYLCASSFRRFFGSGTQLSVL.